Listed here are 21 T cell receptor beta chains from one sample, sequenced in a study of OX40 agonist ivuxolimab in advanced cancers. The method was immunoSEQ multiplex PCR; TCRdb's version includes in-frame clones alone and lacks a portion of them. The sample has 55,000 to 65,000 clones; more than 65% are singletons. The sample consisted of CD4+ or CD8+ T cells sorted from blood, taken in a trial of the OX40 agonist ivuxolimab. The receptors were sampled from an adult with an advanced solid tumor such as melanoma, head and neck, liver or kidney cancer.

This chain links TRBV5-1 with TRBJ2-2; TRBD2 agrees at 10 bases. CDR3 length: 15 amino acids. The ends lost 7 bases at V and 1 base at J; junction bases unmatched: 4. Looked up from germline, CDR1 is SGHRS and CDR2 is YFSETQ. The CDR3 loop is CASHLAGGNTGELFF. The DNA of the CDR3 is TGCGCCAGCCACTTAGCGGGAGGGAACACCGGGGAGCTGTTTTTT.

This chain joins TRBV7-8 and TRBJ2-7; 7 bases align to TRBD1. Germline values: CDR1 SGHVS, CDR2 FQNEAQ. The CDR3 totals 14 residues. The J segment lost 5 bases and the V segment lost 4 bases, leaving 8 bases of the junction unmatched. The CDR3, as DNA: TGTGCCAGCAGCTCCTTCCGGGACAGTCACGAGCAGTACTTC. Translation gives CASSSFRDSHEQYF. Full variable domain (rest looked up from reference TRBV7-8 and TRBJ2-7): GAGVSQSPRYKVAKRGQDVALRCDPISGHVSLFWYQQALGQGPEFLTYFQNEAQLDKSGLPSDRFFAERPEGSVSTLKIQRTQQEDSAVYLCASSSFRDSHEQYFGPGTRLTVT.

The DNA for the CDR3 is TGCAGCGTCCAACCGGGGAATTCCGCTCAGGAAGCTTTCTTT. Translated, it gives CSVQPGNSAQEAFF. The chain has TRBV29-1 and TRBJ1-1; D remains ambiguous. Germline-derived CDR1 and CDR2 are SQVTM and ANQGSEA. CDR3 size: 14 residues. V lost 6 bases and J lost 8, with 22 bases in between. The complete variable domain, with remaining parts taken from reference TRBV29-1 and TRBJ1-1, reads SAVISQKPSRDICQRGTSLTIQCQVDSQVTMMFWYRQQPGQSLTLIATANQGSEATYESGFVIDKFPISRPNLTFSTLTVSNMSPEDSSIYLCSVQPGNSAQEAFFGQGTRLTVV.

V gene TRBV21-1 combines with J gene TRBJ2-7; the listed D gene, TRBD2, was not tested against the DNA. TRBV21-1 corresponds to a pseudogene. The CDR3 runs 14 residues. The CDR3: CASSNEVLPGEQYF. In nucleotides, the CDR3 is TGTGCCAGCAGCAATGAGGTCCTGCCGGGCGAGCAGTACTTC.

The rearrangement links TRBV19 to TRBJ2-3; the D gene is possibly TRBD2 (6 bases). The CDR3 covers 15 residues. The V and J ends lost 4 bases and 6 bases respectively, with 17 bases between them. Germline loops: CDR1 LNHDA, CDR2 SQIVND (reference sequence). CDR3 sequence: CASSTGSGEGDTQYF. DNA for the CDR3: TGTGCCAGTAGTACAGGTAGCGGAGAGGGCGATACGCAGTATTTT.

This clone was seen a single time. The chain links TRBV7-9 to TRBJ1-1; D possibly corresponds to TRBD1 (6 bases). This CDR3 is 15 amino acids long. Germline V gene lookup returns CDR1 SEHNR and CDR2 FQNEAQ (reference sequence). The V gene lost 7 bases and the J gene lost 1 base, with 16 bases spanning the gap. The CDR3 loop reads CASTLGGGQNTEAFF. CDR3 sequence (DNA): TGTGCCAGCACTCTCGGGGGGGGCCAGAACACTGAAGCTTTCTTT.

CDR3 sequence (DNA): TGTGCCAGCAGTCTATCGGACGGAACCCAGTACTTC. Its protein product is CASSLSDGTQYF. The rearrangement links TRBV7-9 to TRBJ2-5; unclear D gene. This CDR3 comprises 12 residues. V lost 6 bases and J lost 8, with 13 bases in between. Germline V gene lookup returns CDR1 SEHNR and CDR2 FQNEAQ (reference sequence).

The genes are TRBV6-4 and TRBJ2-7; D may match TRBD1 or TRBD2 (5 bases each). Germline CDR1 and CDR2: MRHNA and SNTAGT. This CDR3 contains 14 residues. V was shortened by 7 bases and J by 1 base, with 14 bases between the two germline ends. DNA for the CDR3: TGTGCCAGCATACCGTCCGGGGCATCCTACGAGCAGTACTTC. Its translation is CASIPSGASYEQYF.

This chain uses TRBV7-2 with TRBJ2-6; 8 positions agree with TRBD1. Germline values: CDR1 SGHTA, CDR2 FQGNSA. The CDR3 is made up of 17 amino acids. J gave up 0 bases and V 2 bases, and 3 bases lay outside the gene matches. The CDR3 loop is CASSLSGTGSGANVLTF. The CDR3 nucleotides read TGTGCCAGCAGCTTATCAGGGACAGGCTCTGGGGCCAACGTCCTGACTTTC.

Only a few counts were recorded for this clone. The chain uses TRBV29-1 and TRBJ2-1; 8 nucleotides match TRBD1. CDR1 is SQVTM, CDR2 ANQGSEA, per germline. The J segment lost 2 bases and the V segment lost 6 bases, leaving 6 bases of the junction unmatched. The CDR3 consists of 14 residues. The CDR3 DNA reads TGCAGCGTGGGACAGGAGACAGCCTACAATGAGCAGTTCTTC. It yields the protein CSVGQETAYNEQFF.

The genes are TRBV5-1 and TRBJ1-2; 7 bases match TRBD1. CDR3 length equals 13 residues. V dropped 3 bases and J dropped 4; count of bases not matched to a gene: 3. The germline V gene has CDR1 SGHRS and CDR2 YFSETQ. For the CDR3, the DNA is TGCGCCAGCAGCTCGACAGGGATCTATGGCTACACCTTC. This gives the protein CASSSTGIYGYTF.

This rearrangement joins TRBV28 to TRBJ2-7, with 8 bases fitting TRBD2. There are 16 residues in the CDR3. Germline trimming cut 2 bases from V and 2 bases from J; bases unmatched to any gene: 8. CDR1 and CDR2 from the germline V gene are MDHEN and SYDVKM. The CDR3: CASSLTSGGRPYEQYF. DNA of the CDR3: TGTGCCAGCAGTTTAACTTCGGGCGGGAGGCCCTACGAGCAGTACTTC.

For this clone: A clone one base away is much larger, so this may be a read error. The J gene is TRBJ2-5, the V gene TRBV9, with 11 bases aligning to TRBD2. Germline CDR1 SGDLS, CDR2 YYNGEE. Unmatched junction bases numbered 1, after V lost 3 bases and J lost 3 bases. The CDR3 consists of 14 residues. The CDR3 region is CASSALAGEETQYF. In DNA form, the CDR3 reads TGTGCCAGCAGCGCACTAGCGGGAGAAGAGACCCAGTACTTC.

The chain is built from TRBV9 and TRBJ2-3; weak D call: TRBD2 (6 bases). The germline CDR1 and CDR2 sequences are SGDLS and YYNGEE. This CDR3 comprises 13 residues. With 0 bases removed from V and 4 bases from J, the gap between germline ends came to 6 bases. CDR3 sequence reads: CASSVAGADTQYF. The CDR3 nucleotides are TGTGCCAGCAGCGTAGCGGGGGCAGATACGCAGTATTTT. Full variable domain (rest looked up from reference TRBV9 and TRBJ2-3): DSGVTQTPKHLITATGQRVTLRCSPRSGDLSVYWYQQSLDQGLQFLIQYYNGEERAKGNILERFSAQQFPDLHSELNLSSLELGDSALYFCASSVAGADTQYFGPGTRLTVL.

The chain employs TRBV5-4 and TRBJ2-7; 9 bases map to TRBD1. The CDR3 totals 14 residues. V shed 2 bases, J shed 4 bases, and the junction held 4 bases outside the gene matches. Germline V gene sequence: CDR1 SGHNT, CDR2 YYREEE (reference sequence). CDR3 nucleotide sequence: TGTGCCAGCAGCTTTACGACAGGGGGTTACGAGCAGTACTTC. Translating it yields CASSFTTGGYEQYF.

The chain is built from TRBV7-2 and TRBJ1-5; the D gene is possibly TRBD1 (5 bases). The CDR3 runs 15 residues. The ends were cut back, 2 bases at V and 0 bases at J, with 8 bases in the middle. Germline loops: CDR1 SGHTA, CDR2 FQGNSA. CDR3: CASSLSRDSNQPQHF. As DNA, the CDR3 is TGTGCCAGCAGCTTAAGCAGGGATAGCAATCAGCCCCAGCATTTT.

This clone was seen a single time. The rearrangement links TRBV7-2 to TRBJ2-5; 7 nucleotides match TRBD1. The ends lost 6 bases at V and 5 bases at J; junction bases unmatched: 12. CDR3 length: 15 amino acids. Per the germline V gene, CDR1 is SGHTA and CDR2 is FQGNSA. CDR3 in amino acids: CASRREGGSPETQYF. The CDR3 region has the DNA TGTGCCAGCAGACGAGAAGGGGGCTCCCCCGAGACCCAGTACTTC.

In DNA, the CDR3 is TGCGCCAGCAGCTCAGGGACGTGGGATACCTTCTACACCTTC. It is translated as CASSSGTWDTFYTF. The J gene is TRBJ1-2, the V gene TRBV4-3, with TRBD1 as a possible D gene (5 bases). This CDR3 is 14 amino acids long. With 5 bases removed from V and 10 bases from J, the gap between germline ends came to 20 bases. The germline gives CDR1 LGHNA, CDR2 YSLEER.

The V and J genes are TRBV6-6 and TRBJ2-1, with D tentatively TRBD2 (6 bases). Germline CDR1 is MNHNY and CDR2 is SVGAGI (reference sequence). This CDR3 spans 13 amino acids. V lost 6 bases and J 4 bases, leaving 10 bases between the germline ends. The CDR3 loop reads CASSPRGYNEQFF. CDR3 DNA: TGTGCCAGCAGCCCCCGGGGGTACAATGAGCAGTTCTTC.

This clone was observed a few times. The chain joins TRBV5-1 to TRBJ2-7; D not resolved. The CDR3 runs to 12 residues. Trimming removed 1 base at V and 5 bases at J, with 7 bases between. Germline assignment: CDR1 SGHRS and CDR2 YFSETQ. The CDR3, as DNA: TGCGCCAGCAGCTTGTTAGCTAACGAGCAGTACTTC. It yields the protein CASSLLANEQYF.

The rearrangement joins TRBV7-9 to TRBJ2-2; D gene unclear. CDR3 size: 12 residues. V dropped 4 bases and J dropped 5 bases, with 5 bases sitting between them. From germline, CDR1 is SEHNR and CDR2 FQNEAQ (reference sequence). CDR3 amino acids: CASSSPTGELFF. CDR3 nucleotide sequence: TGTGCCAGCAGCTCGCCGACCGGGGAGCTGTTTTTT.